These T cell receptor beta chains were read from a single sample in a study of blood T cells in healthy people across ages. TCRdb recomputed calls from the 5' RACE reads with MiXCR, one row per CDR3 protein. The table shows approximately 880,000 distinct CDR3 sequences, with roughly 43% occurring only once. The sequencing sample was made of blood. The receptors originated from a man aged 25-45 years in good health. Both conserved end residues are part of each CDR3. Not all rows give a size; the values are once, few, many and, for expanded clones, a class.

size,J,V,CDR3
few,TRBJ1-4,TRBV6-5,CASSYGLGTSEKLFF
many,TRBJ2-5,TRBV7-2,CASSLNRETQYF
few,TRBJ1-1,TRBV9,CASSVRGGTEAFF
few,TRBJ2-5,TRBV6-5,CASTSGDYEETQYF
once,TRBJ2-5,TRBV4-3,CASSETPGQGIGQYF
NA,TRBJ2-7,TRBV20-1,CSARDIGYEQYF
NA,TRBJ2-3,TRBV9,CASSVTSGGYTDTQYF
NA,TRBJ2-1,TRBV15,CATSNSRYNEQFF
once,TRBJ2-1,TRBV19,CASSIWGDEQFF
many,TRBJ2-1,TRBV10-3,CAISEIGELANEQFF
few,TRBJ2-2,TRBV3-1,CASSQQGLTRTGELFF
NA,TRBJ1-5,TRBV28,CASSPGTAQPQHF
NA,TRBJ2-1,TRBV2,CASSEFSGGAREQFF
NA,TRBJ1-3,TRBV4-1,CATAKLGPGLGNTIYF
few,TRBJ2-2,TRBV7-3,CASSPSLFKRGELFF
once,TRBJ2-2,TRBV9,CASSVGTSGGLTTGELFF
NA,TRBJ1-2,TRBV5-4,CASSSGQGRNYGYTF